The rows below give T cell receptor beta chains drawn from one sample of a study of blood T cell repertoires in COVID-19. Method: immunoSEQ multiplex PCR; TCRdb's copy keeps in-frame clones and lacks some. The data hold about 210,000 clones, with 65% to 90% observed a single time. What was sequenced was PBMCs or T cells enriched from blood (not recorded which). The receptors here all came from a woman in her 40s with acute COVID-19. The CDR3 runs from the conserved cysteine through the conserved F or W. Size is omitted from some rows. Given values are once, few, many or a class for expanded clones.

clone size	V gene	J gene	CDR3 protein
NA	TRBV5-4	TRBJ2-7	CASSFQGSSYEQYF
NA	TRBV11-3	TRBJ2-3	CASSNRQGGTDTQYF
NA	TRBV15	TRBJ2-7	CATSTGRLANEQYF
NA	TRBV12-3/TRBV12-4	TRBJ2-1	CASSFSDTEQFF
NA	TRBV28	TRBJ1-6	CASSSPVLGLHF
NA	TRBV27	TRBJ2-3	CASSWGGRAEGDTQYF
NA	TRBV2	TRBJ2-6	CASSVGTPSGANVLTF
few	TRBV19	TRBJ1-1	CASSGRGPTSETEAFF
few	TRBV20-1	TRBJ2-5	CSASGALAGVVTQYF
NA	TRBV5-1	TRBJ2-1	CASSLAKGERYNEQFF
NA	TRBV2	TRBJ1-1	CASSTRVFDTEAFF
few	TRBV13	TRBJ1-4	CASSLGRQGNEKLFF
NA	TRBV7-2	TRBJ2-3	CASSNRRGGYGDTQYF
NA	TRBV9	TRBJ1-1	CASRPGGLRSTEAFF
NA	TRBV21-1	TRBJ1-1	CASSNRGPGTEAFF
once	TRBV29-1	TRBJ1-5	CSVAVAENQPQHF
NA	TRBV7-9	TRBJ2-7	CASSAADEQYF
NA	TRBV18	TRBJ1-1	CASSSQGAAEAFF
NA	TRBV5-4	TRBJ2-7	CASSLGMGGRRSYEQYF
NA	TRBV6-5	TRBJ2-1	CASSYSAGGNEQFF
NA	TRBV18	TRBJ1-1	CASSPGGDGTEAFF
NA	TRBV7-9	TRBJ1-1	CASSLVRRGNTEAFF
NA	TRBV28	TRBJ1-1	CASSLGGFTEAFF
NA	TRBV27	TRBJ2-1	CASSGGGIYNEQFF
NA	TRBV6-1	TRBJ2-3	CASSETPGLKGSDTQYF
NA	TRBV7-9	TRBJ2-3	CASSLVTSGRADTQYF
few	TRBV18	TRBJ2-6	CASSLMEGTGANVLTF
once	TRBV28	TRBJ2-1	CASSPPSGNINEQFF
NA	TRBV9	TRBJ2-3	CASSVGISGGTDTQYF
NA	TRBV7-9	TRBJ1-1	CASSFSQSNTEAFF
NA	TRBV5-1	TRBJ1-1	CASSGWTGGEGTEAFF
NA	TRBV11-3	TRBJ2-1	CASSWRGLFNEQFF
NA	TRBV7-9	TRBJ2-2	CASSLSDTGELFF
once	TRBV19	TRBJ2-2	CASSEGDRNTGELFF
NA	TRBV4-3	TRBJ2-7	CASSQEALGGRRYEQYF
NA	TRBV10-3	TRBJ2-7	CAISGVGRWSEQYF
NA	TRBV27	TRBJ2-7	CASRRTDSYEQYF
NA	TRBV25-1	TRBJ1-1	CASTRGNMNTEAFF
NA	TRBV28	TRBJ2-1	CASSIPGSYNEQFF
NA	TRBV7-6	TRBJ1-3	CASSPSGGAGNTIYF
NA	TRBV11-2	TRBJ1-2	CASSLGSSGGRLGYTF
NA	TRBV7-9	TRBJ2-5	CASSLAEAGVETQYF
once	TRBV25-1	TRBJ1-2	CASSGPGQGTGYGYTF